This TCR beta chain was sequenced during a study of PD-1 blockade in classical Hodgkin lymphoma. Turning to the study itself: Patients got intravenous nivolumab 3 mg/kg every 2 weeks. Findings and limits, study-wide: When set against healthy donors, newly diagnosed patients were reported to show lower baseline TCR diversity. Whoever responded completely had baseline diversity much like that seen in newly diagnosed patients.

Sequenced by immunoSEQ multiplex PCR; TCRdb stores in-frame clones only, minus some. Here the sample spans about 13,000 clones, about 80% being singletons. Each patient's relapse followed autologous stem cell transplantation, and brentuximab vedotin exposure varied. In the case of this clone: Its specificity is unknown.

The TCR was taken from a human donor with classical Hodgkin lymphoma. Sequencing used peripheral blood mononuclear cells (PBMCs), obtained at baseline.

The CDR3 sequence is CASSEGGTNQPQHF. Written as DNA, the CDR3 is TGTGCCAGCAGCGAGGGGGGGACCAATCAGCCCCAGCATTTT. The chain combines TRBV21-1 with TRBJ1-5. TRBV21-1 is deemed a pseudogene. The length of the CDR3 is 14 residues.